One T cell receptor beta chain is described in this entry. Its antigen is not identified. Germline lookup yields CDR1 SGHTA and CDR2 FQGTGA. Deletions cut 2 bases from V and 2 bases from J, with 12 bases between. The CDR3 contains 15 residues. The sample comes from a study of regulatory dendritic cells for organ transplantation. Study summary: Day 6 dendritic cell cultures were stimulated with LPS. Study-level results: Regulatory dendritic cells appeared to expand memory CD8+ clones less than mature ones.

Sorted T cells were CFSE-labeled and cultured more than 4 days with allogeneic regulatory or mature dendritic cells at 1:10. FACS sorted CD4+ or CD8+ T cells into CD45RA+ naive and CD45RO+ memory. Repertoires were generated with immunoSEQ multiplex PCR, while TCRdb's copy carries only in-frame clones and drops some. The data hold 12,000 or so clones, with around 92% observed a single time. The sequencing input was naive CD8+ T cells from blood cultured with dendritic cells. Subset reported: CD45RA+ naive T cells. This TCR came from a human donor in good health. The gene calls are TRBV7-3 and TRBJ1-1, with D unresolved. CDR3 sequence: CASSLYAASNTEAFF. CDR3 nucleotide sequence: TGTGCCAGCAGCTTATACGCAGCGTCTAACACTGAAGCTTTCTTT.